This T cell receptor beta chain emerged from a study of cytomegalovirus exposure and HLA in healthy donors. The V end lost 3 bases, the J end lost 3 bases, and 6 bases lay between the germline ends. The CDR3 covers 13 residues. Germline V CDR1 and CDR2: SGHRS, YFSETQ. The PCR was carried out with 60 Vbeta primers and 13 Jbeta primers. Method: immunoSEQ multiplex PCR; TCRdb's copy keeps in-frame clones and lacks some. The table has some 190,000 clones, approximately 82% seen once. This clone has just one count. This clonotype was obtained from a middle-aged man in good health and CMV-seropositive. Material for sequencing was PBMCs. The chain uses TRBV5-1 and TRBJ2-2; D gene unclear. CDR3 DNA: TGCGCCAGCAGCTCCAGTGACACCGGGGAGCTGTTTTTT. Translation: CASSSSDTGELFF.